Below are 25 T cell receptor beta chains sequenced from a single sample in a study of T cells in Graves' hyperthyroidism and ophthalmopathy (dated by TCRdb to between 2017 and 2020). Receptor amplification or capture employed multiplex PCR. Reads for this sample came from an Illumina HiSeq 2000. The TCR beta CDR3 regions were amplified from RNA transcripts. For the first round of RT-PCR on the TCR CDR3, the HTBI primer set was used together with the Qiagen OneStep RT-PCR kit. The public reads were quality trimmed at Q25 with fastp and then assembled into clones with MiXCR by TCRdb, keeping productive beta chains. Rows with one shared CDR3 protein collapse into an entry with the most common genes and DNA. This sample lists about 52,000 distinct CDR3 sequences; approximately 48% were detected once. The ten top clones hold about a tenth of the sample. The sequenced material came from blood. Source of these receptors: a woman aged 50 to 65 with Graves' ophthalmopathy.

The chain couples TRBV24-1 to TRBJ2-3, with 7 bases aligning to TRBD1. Unmatched junction bases numbered 18, after V lost 1 base and J lost 0 bases. This CDR3 is built from 21 residues. Germline CDR1 and CDR2: KGHDR and SFDVKD. The CDR3 is CATSDFGAGTAADTSTDTQYF. In nucleotides, the CDR3 is TGTGCCACCAGTGATTTTGGGGCCGGGACAGCCGCTGACACTAGCACAGATACGCAGTATTTT.

The chain joins TRBV7-9 to TRBJ2-3; the D call may be TRBD1 or TRBD2 (6 bases each). Trimming pared 2 bases from V and 4 bases from J, leaving 10 bases between. The CDR3 contains 14 residues. The germline CDR1 and CDR2 sequences are SEHNR and FQNEAQ (reference sequence). For the CDR3, the DNA is TGTGCCAGCAGCTTATTCGGGGGCCCAGATACGCAGTATTTT. Translation: CASSLFGGPDTQYF.

This clonotype was seen once. The chain links TRBV20-1 to TRBJ1-2; D is undetermined. The CDR3 contains 10 residues. V was clipped by 5 bases and J by 8 bases, with 9 bases between them. Germline V gene lookup returns CDR1 DFQATT and CDR2 SNEGSKA (reference sequence). CDR3 residues: CSARQRGYTF. The CDR3 DNA is TGCAGTGCTCGCCAGCGGGGCTACACCTTC.

A note on this clonotype: Since the CDR3 does not end with the conserved phenylalanine or tryptophan, this likely comes from a read error. This chain links TRBV20-1 with TRBJ2-3; D ambiguous. The CDR3 length is 14 residues. Per the germline V gene, CDR1 is DFQATT and CDR2 is SNEGSKA (reference sequence). V shed 5 bases and J shed 0 bases, with 12 bases lying between them. The CDR3 sequence is CSAEIRSSTDTQYL. Here the CDR3 DNA reads TGCAGTGCTGAGATTCGGTCTAGCACAGATACGCAGTATCTT.

This clonotype was picked up many times. This rearrangement joins TRBV24-1 to TRBJ2-5; the D gene is possibly TRBD1 (6 bases). In germline, CDR1 is KGHDR, CDR2 SFDVKD. The CDR3 covers 12 residues. V lost 9 bases and J lost 1, with 8 bases in between. CDR3 nucleotides: TGTGCCACCCAGGGGTTCCAAGAGACCCAGTACTTC. Translating it yields CATQGFQETQYF.

This clonotype was found a few times. A much more abundant neighbour one base away suggests this may be a read error. The chain couples TRBV5-1 to TRBJ1-3; weak D call: TRBD1 (5 bases). The CDR3 length is 14 residues. Germline V lookup: CDR1 SGHRS, CDR2 YFSETQ. DNA of the CDR3: TGCGCCAGCAGCTTGGGAGGGACTGGAAACACCACATATTTT. It yields the protein CASSLGGTGNTTYF.

At least ten counts were recorded for this clonotype. The chain uses TRBV20-1 and TRBJ2-7; 12 bases match TRBD2. CDR1 is DFQATT, CDR2 SNEGSKA, per germline (reference sequence). The CDR3 totals 16 residues. V shed 3 bases, J shed 0 bases, and the junction held 6 bases outside the gene matches. CDR3 bases: TGCAGTGCTAGCGGTGGACTAGCGGGGAACTCCTACGAGCAGTACTTC. The encoded protein is CSASGGLAGNSYEQYF.

Many counts were recorded for this clonotype. This chain uses TRBV14 with TRBJ2-2; 10 nucleotides match TRBD1. Germline V CDR1 and CDR2: SGHDN, FVKESK. Unmatched junction bases numbered 8, after V lost 4 bases and J lost 6 bases. CDR3 length equals 16 residues. The CDR3 loop is CASSPSGQGRAGELFF. CDR3 DNA sequence: TGTGCCAGCAGCCCCTCGGGACAGGGGAGGGCCGGGGAGCTGTTTTTT. Full variable domain (outside the CDR3, taken from reference TRBV14 and TRBJ2-2): EAGVTQFPSHSVIEKGQTVTLRCDPISGHDNLYWYRRVMGKEIKFLLHFVKESKQDESGMPNNRFLAERTGGTYSTLKVQPAELEDSGVYFCASSPSGQGRAGELFFGEGSRLTVL.

This chain connects TRBV7-8 to TRBJ2-4, with 10 bases identical to TRBD2. Per the germline V gene, CDR1 is SGHVS and CDR2 is FQNEAQ. J lost 5 bases, V lost 1 base, and 8 bases had no gene match. The CDR3 runs 17 residues. The CDR3 region is CASSLDVAGGLENIQYF. CDR3 DNA sequence: TGTGCCAGCAGCTTAGATGTAGCGGGAGGATTGGAAAACATTCAGTACTTC.

Many counts were recorded for this clonotype. The chain joins TRBV11-2 to TRBJ2-1; D might be TRBD2 (6 bases). Looked up from germline, CDR1 is SGHAT and CDR2 is FQNNGV. Trimming shortened V by 5 bases and J by 15 bases, and 23 bases separated the two germline ends. The CDR3 sequence is 14 residues long. The CDR3 coding sequence is TGTGCCAGCAGCACACCAAACCCGGGGGATTATCTGTTCTTC. As protein: CASSTPNPGDYLFF.

In the case of this clonotype: This CDR3 is missing its conserved last phenylalanine or tryptophan, likely due to a read error. The limits of the CDR3 on the DNA are not certain, so only TCRdb's listed CDR3 is given. The chain is built from TRBV9 and TRBJ1-2. 8 amino acids form the CDR3, both terminal residues included. Germline lookup yields CDR1 SGDLS and CDR2 YYNGEE. CDR3 sequence: CASSVYPS.

This clonotype was seen ten or more times. CDR3 DNA: TGTGCCAGTGGGACAGGGGGTGTAAACACCGGGGAGCTGTTTTTT. It specifies CASGTGGVNTGELFF. The V call is TRBV19, the J call TRBJ2-2; 11 nucleotides agree with TRBD1. The CDR3 has 15 amino acids. In germline, CDR1 is LNHDA, CDR2 SQIVND (reference sequence). V lost 8 bases to trimming and J lost 2 bases; unmatched junction nucleotides: 4.

V is TRBV6-4 and J is TRBJ1-6, with 10 bases that match TRBD1. Germline V CDR1 and CDR2: MRHNA, SNTAGT. V was pared by 8 bases and J by 8 bases, with 3 bases of the junction left unmatched. This CDR3 has 13 amino acids. The CDR3 DNA follows: TGTGCCAGCCAGGACAGGGGGGATTCACCCCTCCACTTT. Translation gives CASQDRGDSPLHF.

This rearrangement joins TRBV24-1 to TRBJ2-1; TRBD1 agrees at 11 bases. The CDR3 runs to 13 residues. CDR1 and CDR2 (germline): KGHDR, SFDVKD. V dropped 9 bases and J dropped 5; count of bases not matched to a gene: 2. This CDR3 is CATGTGGNNEQFF. The CDR3 DNA sequence: TGTGCCACCGGGACAGGGGGGAACAATGAGCAGTTCTTC.

This clonotype was seen repeatedly, ten times or more. J is TRBJ2-7 and V is TRBV3-1; TRBD2 might be the D (5 bases). The CDR3 sequence is 13 residues long. CDR1 LGHDT and CDR2 YNNKEL come from the germline V gene (reference sequence). Trimming left V 1 base short and J 6 bases short, with 10 bases between. The DNA for the CDR3 is TGTGCCAGCAGCCAAGCACGGGGTAGCGAGCAGTACTTC. It translates to CASSQARGSEQYF.

Regarding this clonotype: A much larger clonotype is one base distant, so this may be a read error. This chain's CDR3 is CASSAGPAGQPQYF. CDR3 in DNA: TGTGCCAGCAGCGCCGGGCCGGCGGGTCAGCCCCAGTATTTT. The rearrangement links TRBV6-1 to TRBJ1-5, with D possibly matching TRBD2 (5 bases). The DNA end is more similar to TRBJ2-3, so the J call may be wrong. This CDR3 comprises 14 residues. Germline CDR1 MNHNS, CDR2 SASEGT.

In this sample, this clonotype turned up many times. The V and J genes are TRBV19 and TRBJ1-1; D is unclear. The ends were cut back, 10 bases at V and 2 bases at J, with 11 bases in the middle. CDR3 length equals 12 residues. Germline V CDR1 and CDR2: LNHDA, SQIVND (reference sequence). CDR3: CAKRLDNTEAFF. CDR3 DNA sequence: TGTGCCAAAAGACTGGATAACACTGAAGCTTTCTTT.

This clonotype was seen ten or more times. This chain joins TRBV5-4 and TRBJ2-5, with D hard to call. The germline V and J ends were trimmed by 1 base and 2 bases, with 9 bases remaining between them. CDR1 SGHNT and CDR2 YYREEE come from the germline V gene (reference sequence). CDR3 length: 14 residues. The CDR3 nucleotides read TGTGCCAGCAGCTTGTTAGCCGGACAAGAGACCCAGTACTTC. As protein: CASSLLAGQETQYF.

As concerns this clonotype: This CDR3 is missing its conserved last phenylalanine or tryptophan, likely due to a read error. Written as DNA, the CDR3 is TGTGCCAGCAGCCCGAGAGGGACAGGGAACGCTGAAGCTTTCCTT. Translating gives CASSPRGTGNAEAFL. The genes are TRBV9 and TRBJ1-1, with TRBD1 matching over 9 bases. The CDR3 consists of 15 residues. Germline V gives CDR1 SGDLS, CDR2 YYNGEE.

The chain links TRBV6-5 to TRBJ2-7, with 7 bases aligning to TRBD2. This CDR3 contains 14 residues. From germline, CDR1 is MNHEY and CDR2 SVGAGI. J lost 5 bases, V lost 7 bases, and 11 bases had no gene match. CDR3 bases: TGTGCCAGCAACGAAGCGGGACGAGGTAACGAGCAGTACTTC. Translation: CASNEAGRGNEQYF.

This chain connects TRBV12-3 or TRBV12-4 to TRBJ1-5; D unclear. V was clipped by 3 bases and J by 14 bases, with 14 bases between them. This CDR3 is built from 12 residues. The chain's CDR3 is CASSLGQTYEHF. CDR3 nucleotides: TGTGCCAGCAGTTTGGGCCAGACCTACGAGCATTTT.

The chain joins TRBV10-2 to TRBJ2-1, with D unclear. The CDR3 has 13 amino acids. CDR1 is WSHSY and CDR2 is SAAADI in the germline V gene. V lost 3 bases to trimming and J lost 4 bases, with 7 bases between them. Written as DNA, the CDR3 is TGCGCCAGCAGTGACTCTAGATACAATGAGCAGTTCTTC. Translating gives CASSDSRYNEQFF.

A note on this clonotype: The final CDR3 position lacks the conserved phenylalanine or tryptophan, pointing to a likely read error. The genes are TRBV12-3 or TRBV12-4 and TRBJ1-1, with TRBD1 as a possible D gene (5 bases). Trimming stripped 3 bases from V and 3 bases from J, with 11 bases between. The CDR3 has 14 residues. CDR3 nucleotide sequence: TGTGCCAGCAGTTTCGGGGGAATTGACACTGAAGCTTTCTTG. As protein: CASSFGGIDTEAFL.

Many counts were recorded for this clonotype. For the CDR3, the DNA is TGTGCCAGCAGTTACTCGGGCAGGGACACTGAAGCTTTCTTT. Translated, it gives CASSYSGRDTEAFF. The rearrangement joins TRBV6-5 to TRBJ1-1, with D possibly TRBD1 on 5 matching bases. V shed 0 bases and J shed 3 bases, with 8 bases lying between them. CDR1 is MNHEY, CDR2 SVGAGI, per germline. The CDR3 sequence is 14 residues long.

This clonotype was detected ten times or more. V usage is TRBV20-1 and J usage is TRBJ2-3; tentative D call: TRBD2 (6 bases). Trimming cost V 6 bases and J 6 bases, with 19 bases left between them. Germline CDR1 reads DFQATT; CDR2 reads SNEGSKA (reference sequence). The CDR3 contains 14 residues. The CDR3 protein is CSAPAGFVLDTQYF. Here the CDR3 DNA reads TGCAGTGCCCCGGCGGGGTTTGTCCTCGATACGCAGTATTTT.